This is a list of T cell receptor beta chains from one sample in a study of blood T cell repertoires in COVID-19. Here immunoSEQ multiplex PCR was the method, and the copy in TCRdb shows in-frame clones only, minus some. Counted here are 79,000 or so clones, 75% to 90% occurring once; the ten biggest clones make up roughly 19%. Sequenced sample: peripheral blood. These receptors came from a human donor in a cohort sampled during active COVID-19. The CDR3 runs from the conserved cysteine through the conserved F or W. A D gene is named only where the DNA matches it firmly. Size tells how often a clone was seen (once, few, many) or the class of an expanded clone, and some rows leave it out.

J: TRBJ1-4; D: NA; size: NA; V: TRBV28; DNA: TGTGCCAGCAGTTTCAGGACATCCCGAGCAACTAATGAAAAACTGTTTTTT; CDR3: CASSFRTSRATNEKLFF
J: TRBJ2-2; D: TRBD2; size: NA; V: TRBV7-3; DNA: TGTGCCAGCAGCTTAACGGGACTAGCGGCCGCGAACACCGGGGAGCTGTTTTTT; CDR3: CASSLTGLAAANTGELFF
J: TRBJ2-1; D: TRBD2; size: once; V: TRBV7-9; DNA: TGTGCCAGCAGCGGACGACTAGCGGGAGATAGGTACAATGAGCAGTTCTTC; CDR3: CASSGRLAGDRYNEQFF
J: TRBJ2-1; D: TRBD1; size: NA; V: TRBV5-8; DNA: TGTGCCAGCAGCTCCTCCGGGACAGGCCGGAATGAGCAGTTCTTC; CDR3: CASSSSGTGRNEQFF
J: TRBJ1-2; D: NA; size: NA; V: TRBV6-5; DNA: TGTGCCAGCCGCCAGTCGAACTATGGCTACACCTTC; CDR3: CASRQSNYGYTF
J: TRBJ2-1; D: NA; size: once; V: TRBV18; DNA: TGTGCCAGCTCACCACCCGGGACTCGGAACAATGAGCAGTTCTTC; CDR3: CASSPPGTRNNEQFF
J: TRBJ1-5; D: TRBD1; size: few; V: TRBV12-3/TRBV12-4; DNA: TGTGCCAGCAGTGCTGGACAGGGGCAGCCCCAGCATTTT; CDR3: CASSAGQGQPQHF
J: TRBJ1-2; D: TRBD1; size: NA; V: TRBV11-2; DNA: TGTGCCAGCAGCCCCCTTGGGACCAGAGGGGGCGGCTACACCTTC; CDR3: CASSPLGTRGGGYTF
J: TRBJ1-5; D: NA; size: NA; V: TRBV28; DNA: TGTGCCAGCAACTCAAACAATCAGCCCCAGCATTTT; CDR3: CASNSNNQPQHF
J: TRBJ2-7; D: NA; size: few; V: TRBV27; DNA: TGTGCCAGCAGTGGATCCGGGTGGACAGCATACGAGCAGTACTTC; CDR3: CASSGSGWTAYEQYF
J: TRBJ2-6; D: TRBD1; size: NA; V: TRBV28; DNA: TGTGCCAGCGGCTGGAGACAGGGGACTGGGGCCAACGTCCTGACTTTC; CDR3: CASGWRQGTGANVLTF
J: TRBJ2-6; D: NA; size: NA; V: TRBV18; DNA: TGTGCCAGCTCACTACGGGACACTCCCCGGGACTCTGGGGCCAACGTCCTGACTTTC; CDR3: CASSLRDTPRDSGANVLTF
J: TRBJ1-2; D: NA; size: NA; V: TRBV4-2; DNA: TGTGCCAGCAGCCAAGAAAAGACAGGATGGCCTTATGGCTACACCTTC; CDR3: CASSQEKTGWPYGYTF
J: TRBJ1-4; D: NA; size: NA; V: TRBV3-1/TRBV3-2; DNA: TGTGCCAGCGGAGGGACGTCTAATGAAAAACTGTTTTTT; CDR3: CASGGTSNEKLFF
J: TRBJ1-2; D: NA; size: NA; V: TRBV7-2; DNA: TGTGCCAGCACTACCCCACAGAACTATGGCTACACCTTC; CDR3: CASTTPQNYGYTF
J: TRBJ1-1; D: NA; size: NA; V: TRBV28; DNA: TGTGCCAGCATCTTGGGGGCGGACACTGAAGCTTTCTTT; CDR3: CASILGADTEAFF
J: TRBJ1-1; D: NA; size: NA; V: TRBV3-1/TRBV3-2; DNA: TGTGCCAGCAGCCCGCATGAACCGGGACACAAGAACACTGAAGCTTTCTTT; CDR3: CASSPHEPGHKNTEAFF
J: TRBJ1-6; D: NA; size: NA; V: TRBV3-1/TRBV3-2; DNA: TGTGCCAGCAGCCAAGTAGAACCGGGACACCATAATTCACCCCTCCACTTT; CDR3: CASSQVEPGHHNSPLHF
J: TRBJ2-5; D: NA; size: NA; V: TRBV6-1; DNA: TGTGCCAGCAGTGAAGGGGGCCGAGGTGGAGAGACCCAGTACTTC; CDR3: CASSEGGRGGETQYF
J: TRBJ1-2; D: NA; size: NA; V: TRBV10-3; DNA: TGTGCCATCACCGGACTGGGAAACTATGGCTACACCTTC; CDR3: CAITGLGNYGYTF
J: TRBJ2-2; D: TRBD1; size: NA; V: TRBV6-5; DNA: TGTGCCAGCAGTCGACAGGGGACGAACACCGGGGAGCTGTTTTTT; CDR3: CASSRQGTNTGELFF
J: TRBJ1-1; D: TRBD1; size: NA; V: TRBV7-2; DNA: TGTGCCAGCAGCTACGCCAGGGGGCTTGACACTGAAGCTTTCTTT; CDR3: CASSYARGLDTEAFF
J: TRBJ2-5; D: NA; size: NA; V: TRBV11-3; DNA: TGTGCCAGCAGCTTAGAGGGCAGCTACCAAGAGACCCAGTACTTC; CDR3: CASSLEGSYQETQYF
J: TRBJ1-5; D: NA; size: NA; V: TRBV27; DNA: TGTGCCAGCAGTGGAGGGTCTCCCTTACCTTATAGCAATCAGCCCCAGCATTTT; CDR3: CASSGGSPLPYSNQPQHF
J: TRBJ2-7; D: NA; size: NA; V: TRBV20-1; DNA: TGCAGTGCTAGAAGCGGGCACGAGCAGTACTTC; CDR3: CSARSGHEQYF
J: TRBJ1-2; D: TRBD1; size: NA; V: TRBV5-8; DNA: TGTGCCAGCAGAGCCCCGGGACAGGGGGACGGCTACACCTTC; CDR3: CASRAPGQGDGYTF
J: TRBJ1-4; D: TRBD1; size: NA; V: TRBV7-3; DNA: TGTGCCAGCAGCCCCACAGGGGCCCCTAATGAAAAACTGTTTTTT; CDR3: CASSPTGAPNEKLFF
J: TRBJ2-7; D: NA; size: NA; V: TRBV18; DNA: TGTGCCAGCTCACCACGGGGGGACTCCTACGAGCAGTACTTC; CDR3: CASSPRGDSYEQYF
J: TRBJ1-5; D: NA; size: NA; V: TRBV4-1; DNA: TGCGCCAGCAGCTGGACCACGGGGGGGAGCAATCAGCCCCAGCATTTT; CDR3: CASSWTTGGSNQPQHF
J: TRBJ2-3; D: TRBD2; size: NA; V: TRBV13; DNA: TGTGCCAGCATTAGGCTAGCGGGAGATACGCAGTATTTT; CDR3: CASIRLAGDTQYF
J: TRBJ2-6; D: TRBD2; size: NA; V: TRBV5-1; DNA: TGCGCCAGCAGCTTGGAGGGTAGCGGGATTGGGGCCAACGTCCTGACTTTC; CDR3: CASSLEGSGIGANVLTF
J: TRBJ1-5; D: TRBD1; size: NA; V: TRBV3-1/TRBV3-2; DNA: TGTGCCAGCAGCCAAGCCACAGGGGGAAGCAATCAGCCCCAGCATTTT; CDR3: CASSQATGGSNQPQHF
J: TRBJ1-1; D: TRBD1; size: NA; V: TRBV28; DNA: TGTGCCAGCAGTTTTTATGGACAGGGAGTCACTGAAGCTTTCTTT; CDR3: CASSFYGQGVTEAFF
J: TRBJ1-6; D: TRBD1; size: NA; V: TRBV3-1/TRBV3-2; DNA: TGTGCCAGCAGCCAAGTACAGGGGGCGGGATCCTATAATTCACCCCTCCACTTT; CDR3: CASSQVQGAGSYNSPLHF
J: TRBJ2-1; D: TRBD1; size: few; V: TRBV18; DNA: TGTGCCAGCTCACCAAAGCCGACAGGGCTGACCTACAATGAGCAGTTCTTC; CDR3: CASSPKPTGLTYNEQFF
J: TRBJ2-1; D: NA; size: NA; V: TRBV7-9; DNA: TGTGCCAGCAGCTTAACAGGGCCTGTTGATGAGCAGTTCTTC; CDR3: CASSLTGPVDEQFF
J: TRBJ2-7; D: NA; size: NA; V: TRBV6-5; DNA: TGTGCCAGCAGTCGGGGGGCTATCTACGAGCAGTACTTC; CDR3: CASSRGAIYEQYF
J: TRBJ1-1; D: NA; size: NA; V: TRBV10-1; DNA: TGCGCCAGCAGTGAATCTCAGGGGTTGAACACTGAAGCTTTCTTT; CDR3: CASSESQGLNTEAFF
J: TRBJ1-5; D: NA; size: once; V: TRBV12-3/TRBV12-4; DNA: TGTGCCAGCGGTGGACAGTTAAACCAGCCCCAGCATTTT; CDR3: CASGGQLNQPQHF
J: TRBJ2-3; D: NA; size: NA; V: TRBV11-3; DNA: TGTGCCAGCAGCTTATGGGGGGAAGATACGCAGTATTTT; CDR3: CASSLWGEDTQYF
J: TRBJ2-3; D: NA; size: NA; V: TRBV2; DNA: TGTGCCAGCCCTAGGGGGACAGATACGCAGTATTTT; CDR3: CASPRGTDTQYF
J: TRBJ1-1; D: NA; size: NA; V: TRBV6-5; DNA: TGTGCCAGCAGAAAAGGACAGAACACTGAAGCTTTCTTT; CDR3: CASRKGQNTEAFF
J: TRBJ2-2; D: NA; size: NA; V: TRBV24-1; DNA: TGTGCCACCAGTGATTTGAAACCGACTGCGGTACGGGAGTTCCGGACCGGGGAGCTGTTTTTT; CDR3: CATSDLKPTAVREFRTGELFF
J: TRBJ1-1; D: NA; size: NA; V: TRBV6-5; DNA: TGTGCCAGCATGCGGAGGGCTGAAGCTTTCTTT; CDR3: CASMRRAEAFF
J: TRBJ2-2; D: TRBD2; size: NA; V: TRBV27; DNA: TGTGCCAGCAGTTTATGGTCGGGAGGGCCTTTCGGGGAGCTGTTTTTT; CDR3: CASSLWSGGPFGELFF
J: TRBJ2-3; D: NA; size: NA; V: TRBV6-5; DNA: TGTGCCAGCAGCCCCAGGCAGGGGATCCACTATACGCAGTATTTT; CDR3: CASSPRQGIHYTQYF
J: TRBJ1-5; D: TRBD1; size: NA; V: TRBV15; DNA: TGTGCCACCAGTCGGGACAGCAATAGCAATCAGCCCCAGCATTTT; CDR3: CATSRDSNSNQPQHF
J: TRBJ1-1; D: NA; size: few; V: TRBV4-1; DNA: TGCGCCAGCAGCCAAGATACGAGGTGGACTGAAGCTTTCTTT; CDR3: CASSQDTRWTEAFF
J: TRBJ1-2; D: TRBD1; size: once; V: TRBV7-2; DNA: TGTGCCAGCAGACGGACAGGGGCGGGAGCTAACTATGGCTACACCTTC; CDR3: CASRRTGAGANYGYTF
J: TRBJ1-5; D: NA; size: NA; V: TRBV2; DNA: TGTGCCAGCAGTGACCCAGGGTATCAGCCCCAGCATTTT; CDR3: CASSDPGYQPQHF
J: TRBJ2-1; D: TRBD2; size: NA; V: TRBV3-1/TRBV3-2; DNA: TGTGCCAGCAGCCAAGATCAAGCTAGCGGTCGGGCCAATGAGCAGTTCTTC; CDR3: CASSQDQASGRANEQFF
J: TRBJ2-7; D: TRBD1; size: NA; V: TRBV2; DNA: TGTGCCAGCATTGGACAGGGCCATTCCTACGAGCAGTACTTC; CDR3: CASIGQGHSYEQYF
J: TRBJ2-3; D: TRBD2; size: NA; V: TRBV7-2; DNA: TGTGCCAGCAGCTCGGCCGGGACTAGCGGGGGGTATCGCACAGATACGCAGTATTTT; CDR3: CASSSAGTSGGYRTDTQYF
J: TRBJ1-2; D: NA; size: NA; V: TRBV19; DNA: TGTGCCAGTAGTGCAAACCAGGCGGGAAACTATGGCTACACCTTC; CDR3: CASSANQAGNYGYTF